A selection of T cell receptor beta chains follows, all from one sample in a study of cytomegalovirus exposure and HLA in healthy donors. Using immunoSEQ multiplex PCR, the repertoire was profiled, and TCRdb retains in-frame clones only, with some absent. The repertoire includes roughly 100,000 clones, about 94% of them detected once, and roughly 0.82% sits in the top ten. The specimen sequenced was PBMCs. The receptor source for this set is a woman younger than 30 in good health and CMV-seronegative. Both conserved end residues are trimmed from each CDR3. D genes are given only for firm matches. Expanded clones get a size class; other rows say once, few or many, or leave the size out.

>.|TRBJ1-6|.|TRBV7-9
ASSLEGINSPLH
>.|TRBJ2-3|.|TRBV10-3
AISVGVGTDTQY
>few|TRBJ2-7|.|TRBV5-6
ASSLTDYEQY
>.|TRBJ2-7|.|TRBV30
AVRKAWEQY
>.|TRBJ2-3|.|TRBV5-6
ASSPEAPDTQY
>.|TRBJ1-1|.|TRBV12-5
ASGPDGRGTEAF
>.|TRBJ2-7|TRBD2|TRBV5-6
ASSPLAGTSYEQY
>once|TRBJ2-7|.|TRBV5-4
ASSRTPGYEQY
>.|TRBJ2-1|.|TRBV6-5
ASSYQGGVNEQF
>.|TRBJ1-5|.|TRBV5-5
ASSLVRSNQPQH
>.|TRBJ1-3|.|TRBV7-8
ASSLAGGNTIY
>.|TRBJ2-6|.|TRBV18
ASSPRAGVSGANVLT
>.|TRBJ2-5|.|TRBV28
ASSPPPPGAQETQY
>.|TRBJ1-2|.|TRBV6-1
ASSESGQRDDYGYT
>.|TRBJ2-4|TRBD1|TRBV6-1
ASSEVDRVGIQY
>.|TRBJ1-2|TRBD1|TRBV5-1
ASSYGWTGEIGYGYT
>.|TRBJ1-1|TRBD1|TRBV4-1
ASSLMDRMNTEAF
>.|TRBJ2-1|TRBD2|TRBV30
AWRYGEGNEQF
>.|TRBJ2-2|.|TRBV10-1
ASRDGGNTGELF
>.|TRBJ2-7|.|TRBV4-2
ASSQETLVASYEQY
>.|TRBJ2-7|.|TRBV5-1
ASSSNSENGAYEQY
>once|TRBJ2-5|TRBD2|TRBV2
ASSGRTSGGAETQY
>.|TRBJ2-7|.|TRBV29-1
SVREPYEQY
>.|TRBJ2-3|.|TRBV6-1
ASSETSTSTDTQY
>once|TRBJ1-1|.|TRBV25-1
ASSERGLVNTEAF
>.|TRBJ2-3|.|TRBV5-1
ASSLRLSQREGY
>.|TRBJ2-2|.|TRBV19
ASRNTGRMAGELF
>.|TRBJ1-5|.|TRBV29-1
SAITTESQYNQPQH
>.|TRBJ2-7|TRBD2|TRBV27
ASSSSGWDYEQY
>.|TRBJ2-1|.|TRBV9
ASSVTGFSEQF
>.|TRBJ2-1|TRBD2|TRBV7-2
ASRVSGTSLYNEQF
>.|TRBJ1-2|TRBD1|TRBV5-1
ASSFSGQGIYGYT
>.|TRBJ2-3|.|TRBV5-1
ASSGADTQY
>.|TRBJ2-7|TRBD1|TRBV11-3
ASRPGTGLYEQY
>.|TRBJ2-7|.|TRBV5-6
ASSLGLTETYEQY
>.|TRBJ1-5|.|TRBV6-1
ASSEPVFGNQPQH
>.|TRBJ1-3|.|TRBV10-3
AIRDSSGNTIY
>.|TRBJ1-1|.|TRBV18
ASSRARESPEAF
>.|TRBJ2-4|.|TRBV19
ASSVGLAKNIQY
>.|TRBJ1-2|.|TRBV14
ASSPGVGYT
>.|TRBJ2-3|.|TRBV30
AWSARAGFDTQY
>.|TRBJ2-1|TRBD2|TRBV4-1
ASSPRGTSGGRNNEQF
>.|TRBJ1-5|.|TRBV10-1
ASREFRDKSYSNQPQH
>.|TRBJ2-5|.|TRBV11-3
ASSLDAAAGRETQY
>.|TRBJ1-2|TRBD1|TRBV7-8
ASSWTGRGGYT
>.|TRBJ1-5|.|TRBV4-1
ASSQGRDSNQPQH